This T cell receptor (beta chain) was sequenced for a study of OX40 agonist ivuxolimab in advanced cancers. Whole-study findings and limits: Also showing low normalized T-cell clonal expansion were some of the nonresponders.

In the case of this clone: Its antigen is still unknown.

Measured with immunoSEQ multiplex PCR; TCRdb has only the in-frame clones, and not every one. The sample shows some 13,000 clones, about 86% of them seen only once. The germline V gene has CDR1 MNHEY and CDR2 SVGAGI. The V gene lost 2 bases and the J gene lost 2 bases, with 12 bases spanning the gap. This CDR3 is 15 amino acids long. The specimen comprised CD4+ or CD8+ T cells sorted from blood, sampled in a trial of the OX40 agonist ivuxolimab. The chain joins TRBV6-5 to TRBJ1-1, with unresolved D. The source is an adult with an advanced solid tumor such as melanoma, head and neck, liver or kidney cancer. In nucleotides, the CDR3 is TGTGCCAGCAGTTACGAAGGCAGGATCAACACTGAAGCTTTCTTT. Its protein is CASSYEGRINTEAFF.